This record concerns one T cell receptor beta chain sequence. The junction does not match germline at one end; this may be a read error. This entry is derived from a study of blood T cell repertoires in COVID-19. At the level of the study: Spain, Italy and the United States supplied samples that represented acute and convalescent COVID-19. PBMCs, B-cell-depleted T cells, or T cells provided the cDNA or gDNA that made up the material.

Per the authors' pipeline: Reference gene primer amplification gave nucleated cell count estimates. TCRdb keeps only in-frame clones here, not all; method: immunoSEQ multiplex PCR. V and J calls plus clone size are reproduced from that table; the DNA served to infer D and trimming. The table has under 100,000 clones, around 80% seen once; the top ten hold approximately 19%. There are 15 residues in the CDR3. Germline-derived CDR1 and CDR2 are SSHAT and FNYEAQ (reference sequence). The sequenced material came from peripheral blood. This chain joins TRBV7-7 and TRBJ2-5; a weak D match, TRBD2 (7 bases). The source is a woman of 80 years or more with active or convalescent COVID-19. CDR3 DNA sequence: TGTGCTAGCAGCTTACTCCCGGGGGGCCGGGAGACCCAGTACTTC. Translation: CASSLLPGGRETQYF.